One and the same sample provided the 20 T cell receptor beta chains below, sequenced in a study of T-cell memory formation after mild COVID-19. In TCRdb, the 5' RACE reads were re-called with MiXCR into one record per CDR3 protein. The sample lists around 430,000 distinct CDR3 sequences; more than 15% were seen once. Source material: PBMCs or a T cell subset sorted from them (not recorded which). These receptors were obtained from a young man who had mild COVID-19 (a few samples of this study predate the infection). Cell type and time point are not known.

The rearrangement uses TRBV18 and TRBJ2-3; 7 bases fit TRBD2. CDR1 KGHSH and CDR2 LQKENI come from the germline V gene. V shed 2 bases and J 1 base; nucleotides not matched to a gene: 9. The CDR3 is 17 residues long. The CDR3 protein is CASSPYPSRGGTDTQYF. The CDR3 nucleotides are TGTGCCAGCTCACCATATCCCAGCCGGGGGGGCACAGATACGCAGTATTTT.

The rearrangement joins TRBV29-1 to TRBJ1-5; D gene uncertain. Germline V gene lookup returns CDR1 SQVTM and CDR2 ANQGSEA. V was cut by 4 bases and J by 3 bases, with 7 bases left in between. The CDR3 length is 12 residues. This CDR3 is CSVASNNQPQHF. The DNA for the CDR3 is TGCAGCGTTGCCAGTAACAATCAGCCCCAGCATTTT. Filled out from reference TRBV29-1 and TRBJ1-5, the complete variable domain reads SAVISQKPSRDICQRGTSLTIQCQVDSQVTMMFWYRQQPGQSLTLIATANQGSEATYESGFVIDKFPISRPNLTFSTLTVSNMSPEDSSIYLCSVASNNQPQHFGDGTRLSIL.

The V call is TRBV6-6, the J call TRBJ2-2; 8 bases are a match to TRBD2. This CDR3 spans 18 amino acids. Germline V CDR1 and CDR2: MNHNY, SVGAGI (reference sequence). V gave up 5 bases and J gave up 6 bases; unmatched junction bases: 17. The CDR3 DNA sequence: TGTGCCAGCAGTCCAGGCTTGAGCGGGGGTGGTTGGGCCGGGGAGCTGTTTTTT. Amino acids: CASSPGLSGGGWAGELFF.

The CDR3 loop reads CASSQDGQLNTEAFF. The CDR3 DNA reads TGTGCCAGCAGCCAAGATGGGCAGCTGAACACTGAAGCTTTCTTT. The J gene is TRBJ1-1, the V gene TRBV4-2; D is uncertain. CDR1 is LGHNA and CDR2 is YNFKEQ in the germline V gene. CDR3 size: 15 residues. V was shortened by 0 bases and J by 0 bases, with 8 bases between the two germline ends.

This clonotype was recorded a few times. The rearrangement links TRBV6-2 or TRBV6-3 to TRBJ1-2, with D unresolved. V gave up 2 bases and J gave up 6 bases, with 13 bases separating them. This CDR3 has 14 amino acids. Per the germline V gene, CDR1 is MNHEY and CDR2 is SVGEGT. This CDR3 is CASSYGRFVDGYTF. CDR3 bases: TGTGCCAGCAGTTACGGACGGTTTGTCGATGGCTACACCTTC.

The chain employs TRBV6-5 and TRBJ1-2; TRBD1 is a possible D gene (6 bases). There are 13 residues in the CDR3. Per the germline V gene, CDR1 is MNHEY and CDR2 is SVGAGI. The ends were cut back, 6 bases at V and 3 bases at J, with 11 bases in the middle. The DNA of the CDR3 is TGTGCCAGCAGCTACGGACAGTACTATGGCTACACCTTC. It is translated as CASSYGQYYGYTF.

This clonotype was found many times. The V gene is TRBV5-4, the J gene TRBJ2-3, with D perhaps matching TRBD1 or TRBD2 (6 bases each). V was pared by 4 bases and J by 2 bases, with 11 bases between. CDR3 length: 14 residues. Germline CDR1 and CDR2: SGHNT and YYREEE (reference sequence). In DNA, the CDR3 is TGTGCCAGCAGCCCCGGGGGACACACAGATACGCAGTATTTT. Its protein product is CASSPGGHTDTQYF.

This clonotype was recorded a few times. This chain links TRBV6-2 or TRBV6-3 with TRBJ1-3; perhaps TRBD1 as D (5 bases). This CDR3 is 13 amino acids long. Germline V gives CDR1 MNHEY, CDR2 SVGEGT. V was clipped by 9 bases and J by 4 bases, with 13 bases between them. The CDR3 here is CASSWTYGNTIYF. In DNA, the CDR3 is TGTGCCAGTTCGTGGACATACGGAAACACCATATATTTT.

The rearrangement joins TRBV3-1 to TRBJ1-1; TRBD1 aligns across 9 bases. V trimming: 4 bases; J trimming: 1 base; junction bases outside the gene matches: 10. This CDR3 comprises 17 residues. Germline CDR1 LGHDT, CDR2 YNNKEL (reference sequence). The CDR3 loop is CASSLLPGQGWNTEAFF. The CDR3 DNA sequence: TGTGCCAGCAGCCTCCTCCCCGGACAGGGGTGGAACACTGAAGCTTTCTTT.

With respect to this clonotype: A much larger clone differs by one base, so this may be a read error. This chain links TRBV4-2 with TRBJ2-3, with a tentative D call TRBD2 (6 bases). V shed 0 bases and J shed 1 base, with 11 bases lying between them. Germline V CDR1 and CDR2: LGHNA, YNFKEQ. This CDR3 spans 16 amino acids. The CDR3 DNA is TGTGCCAGCAGCCAAGATCTATGCGGGGGCACAGATACGCAGTATTTT. This gives the protein CASSQDLCGGTDTQYF.

The chain recombines TRBV6-6 with TRBJ2-3, with no clear D. This CDR3 spans 16 amino acids. V was trimmed by 7 bases and J by 7 bases, leaving 24 bases between them. In germline, CDR1 is MNHNY, CDR2 SVGAGI (reference sequence). CDR3 amino acids: CASIMVGRTSGNTQYF. As DNA, the CDR3 is TGTGCCAGCATTATGGTTGGTAGGACCTCTGGGAATACGCAGTATTTT.

This clonotype was seen a few times. The chain carries TRBV11-2 and TRBJ2-5; possible D gene TRBD1, 6 bases. The CDR3 sequence is 18 residues long. Trimming left V 4 bases short and J 5 bases short, with 26 bases between. Germline V gene lookup returns CDR1 SGHAT and CDR2 FQNNGV. The CDR3 DNA reads as TGTGCCAGCAGCTGGAGGCACCGGGACACCCGGCTCTGGGAGACCCAGTACTTC. This gives the protein CASSWRHRDTRLWETQYF. Using reference TRBV11-2 and TRBJ2-5 for the parts outside the CDR3, the full variable domain is EAGVAQSPRYKIIEKRQSVAFWCNPISGHATLYWYQQILGQGPKLLIQFQNNGVVDDSQLPKDRFSAERLKGVDSTLKIQPAKLEDSAVYLCASSWRHRDTRLWETQYFGPGTRLLVL.

This clonotype was detected a few times. The rearrangement joins TRBV6-5 to TRBJ1-1, with TRBD1 matching over 8 bases. V lost 4 bases and J lost 6; bases outside the gene matches: 7. Germline CDR1 and CDR2: MNHEY and SVGAGI. This CDR3 has 14 amino acids. Here the CDR3 reads CASSLGTGAAEAFF. CDR3 bases: TGTGCCAGCAGTTTGGGGACAGGAGCGGCTGAAGCTTTCTTT.

The chain links TRBV4-1 to TRBJ2-1; TRBD2 aligns across 9 bases. CDR1 is MGHRA, CDR2 YSYEKL, per germline. The J segment lost 3 bases and the V segment lost 2 bases, leaving 5 bases of the junction unmatched. This CDR3 is 16 amino acids long. In nucleotides, the CDR3 is TGCGCCAGCAGCCAATCGCGGGGGGGCCTCTACAATGAGCAGTTCTTC. Translating gives CASSQSRGGLYNEQFF.

This clonotype was detected many times. The CDR3: CASSYSGRSDTEAFF. CDR3 in DNA: TGTGCCAGCAGTTACTCTGGCAGAAGTGACACTGAAGCTTTCTTT. The V gene is TRBV6-5, the J gene TRBJ1-1; D is unresolved. Germline loops: CDR1 MNHEY, CDR2 SVGAGI. The CDR3 runs 15 residues. V lost 0 bases and J lost 3, with 11 bases in between.

This clonotype turned up a few times. The chain couples TRBV6-6 to TRBJ1-5; D call uncertain. The CDR3 covers 18 residues. V lost 2 bases and J lost 0, with 17 bases in between. Germline values: CDR1 MNHNY, CDR2 SVGAGI (reference sequence). The CDR3 reads CASSYGIRAGFSNQPQHF. In nucleotides, the CDR3 is TGTGCCAGCAGTTACGGCATTAGGGCAGGATTTAGCAATCAGCCCCAGCATTTT.

DNA of the CDR3: TGTGCCAGCAGTGCCTTTGACAGGGGAAAAAACATTCAGTACTTC. Its translation: CASSAFDRGKNIQYF. The chain joins TRBV25-1 to TRBJ2-4, with TRBD1 matching 8 bases. The CDR3 runs to 15 residues. V gave up 4 bases and J gave up 4 bases; unmatched junction bases: 6. The germline V gene has CDR1 MGHDK and CDR2 SYGVNS.

CDR3 protein: CASSQPTSGGGTDTQYF. Written as DNA, the CDR3 is TGTGCCAGCAGCCAGCCCACTAGCGGGGGGGGCACAGATACGCAGTATTTT. This rearrangement joins TRBV4-2 to TRBJ2-3; 13 positions match TRBD2. Looked up from germline, CDR1 is LGHNA and CDR2 is YNFKEQ. This CDR3 is 17 amino acids long. Trimming cost V 3 bases and J 1 base; bases outside gene matches: 4.

This clonotype was recorded at least ten times. The chain recombines TRBV5-1 with TRBJ2-5, with D perhaps TRBD1 (5 bases). V lost 3 bases and J lost 5, with 11 bases in between. The CDR3 consists of 13 residues. Per germline, CDR1 SGHRS and CDR2 YFSETQ. The CDR3 nucleotides read TGCGCCAGCAGCTCAGGGAATCGGGAGACCCAGTACTTC. Amino acids: CASSSGNRETQYF.

This clonotype was counted ten times or more. The rearrangement uses TRBV20-1 and TRBJ2-1; 11 bases line up with TRBD2. In germline, CDR1 is DFQATT, CDR2 SNEGSKA (reference sequence). The CDR3 is made up of 14 amino acids. V shed 2 bases, J shed 8 bases, and the junction held 5 bases outside the gene matches. The CDR3 bases are TGCAGTGCTAGAAATAGCGGGGGGGCCGATGAGCAGTTCTTC. This translates into CSARNSGGADEQFF.